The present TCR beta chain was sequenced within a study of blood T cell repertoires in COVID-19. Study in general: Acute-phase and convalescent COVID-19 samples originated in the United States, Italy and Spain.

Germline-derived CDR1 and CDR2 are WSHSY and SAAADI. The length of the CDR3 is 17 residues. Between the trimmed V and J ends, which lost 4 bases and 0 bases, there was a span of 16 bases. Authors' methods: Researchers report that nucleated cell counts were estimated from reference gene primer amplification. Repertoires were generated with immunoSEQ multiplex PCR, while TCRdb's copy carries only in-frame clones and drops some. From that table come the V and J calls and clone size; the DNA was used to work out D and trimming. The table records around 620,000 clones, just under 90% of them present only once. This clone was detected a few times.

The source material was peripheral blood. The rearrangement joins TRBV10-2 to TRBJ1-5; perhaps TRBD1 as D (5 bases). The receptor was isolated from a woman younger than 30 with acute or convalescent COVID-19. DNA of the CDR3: TGCGCCAGCAGTGGGGGGAGGGAGGCCCGTAGCAATCAGCCCCAGCATTTT. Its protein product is CASSGGREARSNQPQHF.